The source of this TCR beta chain is a study of human T cells and chemical hapten exposure. Time point specified: patch test 2, 6 weeks after DPC sensitization. The treatment here: therapeutic diphenylcyclopropenone sensitization with weekly scalp DPC. Phlebotomy was performed prior to application of every patch test. Donors, patients with alopecia ranging from 18 to 70 years old and judged suitable for DPC, provided samples. MiXCR, applied by TCRdb to the RACE reads, yields one record per CDR3 protein. Here the sample spans 100,000 or so distinct CDR3 sequences, 9% to 9.5% being singletons. Study-wide findings and caveats: TCRs at high frequency, those above 1 in 1000, did not change with DPC sensitization.

V shed 8 bases, J shed 4 bases, and the junction held 4 bases outside the gene matches. The CDR3 totals 13 residues. Per germline, CDR1 SNHLY and CDR2 FYNNEI. This clonotype was counted ten times or more. The antigen is undetermined. The chain is built from TRBV2 and TRBJ2-2; TRBD1 matches at 7 bases. The source material was whole blood, sampled in connection with sensitization to the hapten diphenylcyclopropenone (DPC). This clonotype was obtained from a middle-aged woman with alopecia areata. Some clones in this sample may be carry-over from other donors' samples. The CDR3, as DNA: TGTGCCAGCGGACAGGCCGTCACCGGGGAGCTGTTTTTT. This codes for CASGQAVTGELFF.